This TCR beta chain was sequenced for a study of blood T cell repertoires in COVID-19. Only in-frame clones appear in the TCRdb table, and some are missing; sequencing was by immunoSEQ multiplex PCR. The repertoire includes some 100,000 clones, 88% of them detected once, and roughly 4.6% sits in the top ten. Germline V gives CDR1 SGHTA, CDR2 FQGNSA. This CDR3 has 18 residues. V lost 5 bases to trimming and J lost 3 bases; unmatched junction nucleotides: 17. The TCR comes from a human donor in a cohort sampled during active COVID-19. Material: peripheral blood. V and J are TRBV7-2 and TRBJ2-7; 9 bases line up with TRBD2. CDR3 region: CASSPRAGGAGGLYEQYF. CDR3 bases: TGTGCCAGCAGCCCTAGGGCCGGGGGAGCGGGAGGACTCTACGAGCAGTACTTC.